The 16 T cell receptor beta chains reported below all come from one sample, sequenced in a study of control samples from healthy donors and cancer patients. Sequencing used immunoSEQ multiplex PCR; TCRdb keeps in-frame clones, though not all of them. The sample has some 58,000 clones; approximately 89% are singletons. The sequenced material came from PBMCs. The receptors here all came from a woman in her sixties or seventies with lung cancer.

This sequence joins TRBV19 and TRBJ2-4, with D perhaps TRBD2 (5 bases). The CDR3 loop spans 16 amino acids. Trimming stripped 6 bases from V and 0 bases from J, with 15 bases between. CDR1 LNHDA and CDR2 SQIVND come from the germline V gene (reference sequence). The CDR3 protein is CASSRTGVRAKNIQYF. CDR3 nucleotides: TGTGCCAGTAGCAGGACCGGGGTCCGAGCCAAAAACATTCAGTACTTC. The full variable domain, rest sourced from reference TRBV19 and TRBJ2-4, is DGGITQSPKYLFRKEGQNVTLSCEQNLNHDAMYWYRQDPGQGLRLIYYSQIVNDFQKGDIAEGYSVSREKKESFPLTVTSAQKNPTAFYLCASSRTGVRAKNIQYFGAGTRLSVL.

This clone was counted a single time. The chain links TRBV5-4 to TRBJ2-2; D is ambiguous. Germline V gives CDR1 SGHNT, CDR2 YYREEE (reference sequence). Trimming shortened V by 4 bases and J by 4 bases, and 14 bases separated the two germline ends. The CDR3 loop spans 15 amino acids. As DNA, the CDR3 is TGTGCCAGCAGCCCGGGTCCGGGTATCACCGGGGAGCTGTTTTTT. Translated, it gives CASSPGPGITGELFF. Full variable domain (missing parts from reference TRBV5-4 and TRBJ2-2): ETGVTQSPTHLIKTRGQQVTLRCSSQSGHNTVSWYQQALGQGPQFIFQYYREEENGRGNFPPRFSGLQFPNYSSELNVNALELDDSALYLCASSPGPGITGELFFGEGSRLTVL.

The chain links TRBV21-1 to TRBJ2-3. TRBV21-1 is a documented pseudogene. The CDR3 loop spans 17 amino acids. The CDR3 loop is CASSKGGGPGVTDTQYF. In DNA, the CDR3 is TGTGCCAGCAGCAAAGGTGGGGGGCCGGGAGTGACAGATACGCAGTATTTT.

This rearrangement joins TRBV5-1 to TRBJ2-3; D perhaps matches TRBD2 (5 bases). Germline V lookup: CDR1 SGHRS, CDR2 YFSETQ. Trimming took off 1 base at V and 1 base at J, with 10 bases between the two ends. The CDR3 is 15 residues long. The CDR3 region is CASSLSGRGTDTQYF. The CDR3 nucleotides read TGCGCCAGCAGCTTGTCGGGAAGGGGCACAGATACGCAGTATTTT.

CDR3 loop: CSASGWGAEAFF. The CDR3, as DNA: TGCAGTGCTAGTGGTTGGGGGGCTGAAGCTTTCTTT. J is TRBJ1-1 and V is TRBV20-1, with a tentative D call TRBD1 (5 bases). Germline CDR1 and CDR2: DFQATT and SNEGSKA (reference sequence). CDR3 length equals 12 residues. Trimming took 3 bases from V and 6 from J, leaving 11 bases between them.

The chain couples TRBV29-1 to TRBJ2-3; 7 bases are shared with TRBD2. CDR3 length: 15 amino acids. Trimming removed 5 bases from V and 0 bases from J; junction bases left unmatched: 8. Germline CDR1 and CDR2: SQVTM and ANQGSEA. The CDR3 spells CSVRGGSSSTDTQYF. DNA for the CDR3: TGCAGCGTTAGGGGCGGGAGCTCGAGCACAGATACGCAGTATTTT.

The V call is TRBV30, the J call TRBJ1-5; D is undetermined. Germline V lookup: CDR1 GTSNPN, CDR2 SVGIG (reference sequence). The V end lost 3 bases, the J end lost 5 bases, and 11 bases lay between the germline ends. The CDR3 spans 13 residues. CDR3 in amino acids: CAWSPSEYQPQHF. DNA of the CDR3: TGTGCCTGGAGCCCATCAGAGTATCAGCCCCAGCATTTT. Drawing the rest from reference TRBV30 and TRBJ1-5, the complete variable domain is SQTIHQWPATLVQPVGSPLSLECTVEGTSNPNLYWYRQAAGRGLQLLFYSVGIGQISSEVPQNLSASRPQDRQFILSSKKLLLSDSGFYLCAWSPSEYQPQHFGDGTRLSIL.

This clone was seen once. The rearrangement uses TRBV29-1 and TRBJ1-2; D remains ambiguous. CDR1 and CDR2 (germline): SQVTM, ANQGSEA. This CDR3 comprises 13 residues. Trimming stripped 5 bases from V and 0 bases from J, with 10 bases between. The CDR3 is CSVLEGSNYGYTF. CDR3 DNA sequence: TGCAGCGTTCTAGAAGGCTCTAACTATGGCTACACCTTC.

The sample holds one count of this clone. This chain connects TRBV3-1 (or the pseudogene TRBV3-2) to TRBJ2-1; 11 bases fit TRBD2. V lost 4 bases and J lost 2; bases outside the gene matches: 13. Germline V lookup: CDR1 LGHDT, CDR2 YNNKEL (reference sequence). The CDR3 has 19 amino acids. The CDR3 reads CASSPSQLAGVGTYNEQFF. Here the CDR3 DNA reads TGTGCCAGCAGCCCAAGTCAACTAGCGGGAGTGGGGACCTACAATGAGCAGTTCTTC.

V and J are TRBV28 and TRBJ2-1, with D perhaps TRBD1 or TRBD2 (5 bases each). CDR3 length: 14 residues. The V and J ends lost 7 bases and 0 bases respectively, with 10 bases between them. CDR1 is MDHEN and CDR2 is SYDVKM in the germline V gene. Here the CDR3 reads CASILGDSYNEQFF. The CDR3, as DNA: TGTGCCAGCATCTTGGGGGACTCCTACAATGAGCAGTTCTTC. Full variable domain (remainder filled in from reference TRBV28 and TRBJ2-1): DVKVTQSSRYLVKRTGEKVFLECVQDMDHENMFWYRQDPGLGLRLIYFSYDVKMKEKGDIPEGYSVSREKKERFSLILESASTNQTSMYLCASILGDSYNEQFFGPGTRLTVL.

V gene TRBV10-3 combines with J gene TRBJ2-7, with 12 bases matching TRBD1. The CDR3 length is 14 residues. The germline gives CDR1 ENHRY, CDR2 SYGVKD. The V and J ends lost 6 bases and 0 bases, in that order; junction bases with no gene match: 0. Written as DNA, the CDR3 is TGTGCCATCAGGGGACAGGGGGCCTCCTACGAGCAGTACTTC. Translating it yields CAIRGQGASYEQYF.

This chain joins TRBV6-1 and TRBJ1-5; D remains unclear. CDR1 is MNHNS and CDR2 is SASEGT in the germline V gene. The CDR3 covers 14 residues. Trimming left V 0 bases short and J 7 bases short, with 10 bases between. In nucleotides, the CDR3 is TGTGCCAGCAGTGAAGCCCGCGGAGGCCAGCCCCAGCATTTT. Translation: CASSEARGGQPQHF.

The CDR3 DNA is TGTGCCAGCAGCTTGTCGGGGGGGCTTAATGAAAAACTGTTTTTT. Protein: CASSLSGGLNEKLFF. The chain couples TRBV5-4 to TRBJ1-4; TRBD1 is a possible D gene (6 bases). The V gene's germline CDR1 is SGHNT and CDR2 YYREEE (reference sequence). This CDR3 comprises 15 residues. V lost 1 base and J 4 bases, leaving 11 bases between the germline ends.

This chain uses TRBV5-4 with TRBJ2-7, with a weak D call TRBD2 (7 bases). The V end lost 4 bases, the J end lost 3 bases, and 23 bases lay between the germline ends. This CDR3 contains 17 residues. Germline V gene lookup returns CDR1 SGHNT and CDR2 YYREEE (reference sequence). CDR3 nucleotides: TGTGCCAGCAGCAAGGGGGGAGGGCCTAGCTCCTACTACGAGCAGTACTTC. Encoded protein: CASSKGGGPSSYYEQYF.

The chain links TRBV28 to TRBJ2-7; weak D call: TRBD1 (5 bases). In germline, CDR1 is MDHEN, CDR2 SYDVKM. V was trimmed by 3 bases and J by 3 bases, leaving 15 bases between them. This CDR3 has 15 amino acids. CDR3 bases: TGTGCCAGCAGTTTCTATAAGACAGCGAACTACGAGCAGTACTTC. It codes for CASSFYKTANYEQYF.

The chain has TRBV5-4 and TRBJ2-7, with TRBD2 identical over 16 bases. V dropped 1 base and J dropped 7; count of bases not matched to a gene: 17. The germline CDR1 and CDR2 sequences are SGHNT and YYREEE (reference sequence). CDR3 length: 20 residues. CDR3 amino acids: CASSLLRFGTSGRAVREQYF. CDR3 sequence (DNA): TGTGCCAGCAGCTTGCTGCGGTTCGGGACTAGCGGGAGGGCCGTTAGGGAGCAGTACTTC.